What follows are 27 T cell receptor beta chains derived from one specimen sequenced in a study of blood T cell repertoires in COVID-19. Produced via immunoSEQ multiplex PCR; TCRdb's table is partial and in-frame only. The top ten clones hold more than 0.95% of a sample with 400,000 to 450,000 clones, approximately 92% of them seen once. The specimen was PBMCs or T cells enriched from blood (not recorded which). The origin of the receptors is a man aged 25-45 years who had recovered from COVID-19.

The V gene is TRBV29-1, the J gene TRBJ2-7, with TRBD1 matching 7 bases. Germline lookup yields CDR1 SQVTM and CDR2 ANQGSEA. After removal of 8 bases from V and 0 bases from J, the junction contained 10 bases not matched to a gene. This CDR3 comprises 14 residues. The CDR3 protein is CSIKDRHSSYEQYF. In nucleotides, the CDR3 is TGCAGCATAAAGGACAGGCATAGCTCCTACGAGCAGTACTTC.

The chain links TRBV10-2 to TRBJ1-1, with D hard to call. The CDR3 runs to 14 residues. Looked up from germline, CDR1 is WSHSY and CDR2 is SAAADI. V was trimmed by 2 bases and J by 5 bases, leaving 12 bases between them. CDR3 amino acids: CASSEPGGGTEAFF. The CDR3, as DNA: TGCGCCAGCAGTGAGCCCGGCGGCGGGACTGAAGCTTTCTTT.

This clone has a handful of counts. The chain is built from TRBV10-3 and TRBJ2-7, with 8 positions matching TRBD1. The CDR3 has 14 residues. In germline, CDR1 is ENHRY, CDR2 SYGVKD. The V gene end was trimmed by 2 bases and the J gene end by 3 bases; junction bases not matched to a gene: 3. CDR3 bases: TGTGCCATCAGTGAGGGTGACAGGGGCTACGAGCAGTACTTC. Amino acids: CAISEGDRGYEQYF.

The sample holds one count of this clone. The chain recombines TRBV11-2 with TRBJ2-1; TRBD1 matches 8 bases. Germline CDR1 is SGHAT and CDR2 is FQNNGV. The CDR3 is 14 amino acids. J lost 5 bases, V lost 3 bases, and 3 bases had no gene match. DNA for the CDR3: TGTGCCAGCAGCTTGGACAGGGTTAACAATGAGCAGTTCTTC. It specifies CASSLDRVNNEQFF.

This clone was found once. The chain recombines TRBV28 with TRBJ2-3; maybe TRBD2 (5 bases). Germline V gene data show CDR1 as MDHEN and CDR2 as SYDVKM. Trimming left V 3 bases short and J 8 bases short, with 12 bases between. The CDR3 spans 13 residues. The CDR3 region is CASSFLRGGTQYF. CDR3 DNA: TGTGCCAGCAGTTTTCTTCGGGGTGGTACGCAGTATTTT.

The rearrangement uses TRBV28 and TRBJ1-5, with TRBD1 matching 7 bases. CDR3 length: 14 residues. The V and J ends lost 8 bases and 4 bases, in that order; junction bases with no gene match: 8. The germline V gene encodes CDR1 MDHEN and CDR2 SYDVKM. This chain's CDR3 is CASRSLQGNQPQHF. Here the CDR3 DNA reads TGTGCCAGCCGGTCGTTACAGGGGAATCAGCCCCAGCATTTT.

This chain joins TRBV5-1 and TRBJ2-5; no reliable D call. CDR3 length equals 14 residues. Per germline, CDR1 SGHRS and CDR2 YFSETQ. V lost 0 bases and J 2 bases, leaving 8 bases between the germline ends. The CDR3 loop is CASSLVVQQETQYF. The CDR3 nucleotides read TGCGCCAGCAGCTTGGTGGTACAGCAAGAGACCCAGTACTTC.

The table lists this clone with a count of one. The rearrangement joins TRBV10-1 to TRBJ1-6, with D possibly TRBD1 on 5 matching bases. CDR3 length: 12 amino acids. In germline, CDR1 is WNHNN, CDR2 SYGVQD (reference sequence). Trimming removed 4 bases at V and 7 bases at J, with 5 bases between. The CDR3 DNA follows: TGCGCCAGCAGTGGACAGAATTCACCCCTCCACTTT. Residues: CASSGQNSPLHF.

The CDR3 DNA is TGTGCCAGCAGTTTGGAGCTTCGGGCTAATGAAAAACTGTTTTTT. Amino acids: CASSLELRANEKLFF. This chain connects TRBV28 to TRBJ1-4; D gene ambiguous. Germline CDR1 reads MDHEN; CDR2 reads SYDVKM. The V end lost 3 bases, the J end lost 3 bases, and 11 bases lay between the germline ends. The CDR3 length is 15 residues. Full variable domain (missing parts from reference TRBV28 and TRBJ1-4): DVKVTQSSRYLVKRTGEKVFLECVQDMDHENMFWYRQDPGLGLRLIYFSYDVKMKEKGDIPEGYSVSREKKERFSLILESASTNQTSMYLCASSLELRANEKLFFGSGTQLSVL.

About this clone itself: Other DNA sequences in this specimen translate into the identical CDR3. The CDR3 region is CASSLGAGEAFF. CDR3 bases: TGTGCCAGCAGTTTAGGGGCTGGTGAAGCTTTCTTT. The V and J genes are TRBV12-3 or TRBV12-4 and TRBJ1-1; D gene uncertain. This CDR3 is built from 12 residues. V was clipped by 1 base and J by 7 bases, with 7 bases between them.

The rearrangement joins TRBV13 to TRBJ2-1; the match to TRBD2 covers 7 bases. The V gene end was trimmed by 3 bases and the J gene end by 5 bases; junction bases not matched to a gene: 10. Germline CDR1 is PRHDT and CDR2 is FYEKMQ (reference sequence). The CDR3 is made up of 16 amino acids. The DNA of the CDR3 is TGTGCCAGCAGCTTTTCGCCGGGAGGCCCCCACAATGAGCAGTTCTTC. Protein product: CASSFSPGGPHNEQFF.

This rearrangement joins TRBV10-3 to TRBJ2-2; 7 bases line up with TRBD1. This CDR3 has 14 amino acids. Germline V gives CDR1 ENHRY, CDR2 SYGVKD. V trimming: 6 bases; J trimming: 1 base; junction bases outside the gene matches: 2. The CDR3 sequence is CAIRGTVNTGELFF. CDR3 in DNA: TGTGCCATCAGAGGGACAGTGAACACCGGGGAGCTGTTTTTT.

CDR3 sequence (DNA): TGTGCCAGCAGCCAAGGGTTCTCTGGGACAACTCCTGCAGATACGCAGTATTTT. Protein sequence: CASSQGFSGTTPADTQYF. V is TRBV3-1 (or the pseudogene TRBV3-2) and J is TRBJ2-3; perhaps TRBD1 as D (6 bases). V was cut by 1 base and J by 4 bases, with 21 bases left in between. This CDR3 spans 18 amino acids. Per germline, CDR1 LGHDT and CDR2 YNNKEL (reference sequence).

The gene calls are TRBV19 and TRBJ2-2; 8 bases are shared with TRBD1. The CDR3 covers 17 residues. Trimming cost V 7 bases and J 0 bases; bases outside gene matches: 10. The germline CDR1 and CDR2 sequences are LNHDA and SQIVND (reference sequence). The CDR3 sequence is CASNGVQGAANTGELFF. CDR3 nucleotide sequence: TGTGCCAGTAATGGAGTCCAGGGGGCCGCGAACACCGGGGAGCTGTTTTTT.

This chain uses TRBV27 with TRBJ2-7; D remains unclear. V lost 5 bases, J lost 3 bases, and 5 bases lay in between. This CDR3 contains 11 residues. The germline V gene encodes CDR1 MNHEY and CDR2 SMNVEV (reference sequence). The CDR3 coding sequence is TGTGCCAGCAGTCTCGGCTACGAGCAGTACTTC. Amino acid sequence: CASSLGYEQYF.

The chain has TRBV10-3 and TRBJ2-7; TRBD2 matches at 8 bases. The V gene end was trimmed by 6 bases and the J gene end by 5 bases; junction bases not matched to a gene: 9. From germline, CDR1 is ENHRY and CDR2 SYGVKD. This CDR3 contains 14 residues. CDR3 amino acids: CAISQTSASNEQYF. CDR3 DNA sequence: TGTGCCATCAGCCAGACTAGCGCGTCTAACGAGCAGTACTTC.

The chain couples TRBV19 to TRBJ1-1, with TRBD1 matching 8 bases. Trimming removed 4 bases from V and 6 bases from J; junction bases left unmatched: 7. The CDR3 has 14 residues. Germline assignment: CDR1 LNHDA and CDR2 SQIVND (reference sequence). CDR3 protein: CASSKIDRGAEAFF. As DNA, the CDR3 is TGTGCCAGTAGTAAGATCGACAGGGGAGCTGAAGCTTTCTTT.

J is TRBJ2-2 and V is TRBV7-6; TRBD1 matches 10 bases. V was clipped by 4 bases and J by 3 bases; unmatched bases: 5. The CDR3 extends over 16 amino acids. Germline V gives CDR1 SGHVS, CDR2 FNYEAQ. The CDR3 DNA reads as TGTGCCAGCAGCTGGTCGACAGGGGGCTACACCGGGGAGCTGTTTTTT. Amino acid sequence: CASSWSTGGYTGELFF. Drawing the rest from reference TRBV7-6 and TRBJ2-2, the complete variable domain is GAGVSQSPRYKVTKRGQDVALRCDPISGHVSLYWYRQALGQGPEFLTYFNYEAQQDKSGLPNDRFSAERPEGSISTLTIQRTEQRDSAMYRCASSWSTGGYTGELFFGEGSRLTVL.

The chain links TRBV7-3 to TRBJ1-3, with D possibly matching TRBD1 (6 bases). CDR1 is SGHTA and CDR2 is FQGTGA in the germline V gene. The CDR3 contains 16 residues. V lost 0 bases to trimming and J lost 2 bases, with 11 bases between them. CDR3 sequence: CASSLTGQYTGNTIYF. The CDR3 region has the DNA TGTGCCAGCAGCTTAACAGGACAGTACACTGGAAACACCATATATTTT.

The chain carries TRBV28 and TRBJ2-5; TRBD2 agrees at 9 bases. The V gene end was trimmed by 5 bases and the J gene end by 1 base; junction bases not matched to a gene: 5. Germline values: CDR1 MDHEN, CDR2 SYDVKM. This CDR3 is 15 amino acids long. CDR3 in amino acids: CASSNSGSPQETQYF. The CDR3, as DNA: TGTGCCAGCAGTAATAGCGGGAGCCCCCAAGAGACCCAGTACTTC.

This clone was recorded only once. The V gene is TRBV11-2, the J gene TRBJ2-7; 11 bases are a match to TRBD2. The trim removed 0 bases at V and 2 bases at J, leaving 6 bases unmatched. CDR1 SGHAT and CDR2 FQNNGV come from the germline V gene. The CDR3 totals 17 residues. The CDR3, as DNA: TGTGCCAGCAGCTTAGAGGACTCTAGCGGGAGGCCCTACGAGCAGTACTTC. As protein: CASSLEDSSGRPYEQYF.

V gene TRBV28 combines with J gene TRBJ1-4; a possible D gene is TRBD1 (5 bases). The CDR3 runs 15 residues. Germline CDR1 and CDR2: MDHEN and SYDVKM. Trimming took off 6 bases at V and 5 bases at J, with 16 bases between the two ends. CDR3 residues: CASRSGGRENEKLFF. CDR3 DNA sequence: TGTGCCAGCAGATCCGGGGGACGAGAAAATGAAAAACTGTTTTTT. Filled out from reference TRBV28 and TRBJ1-4, the complete variable domain reads DVKVTQSSRYLVKRTGEKVFLECVQDMDHENMFWYRQDPGLGLRLIYFSYDVKMKEKGDIPEGYSVSREKKERFSLILESASTNQTSMYLCASRSGGRENEKLFFGSGTQLSVL.

The chain couples TRBV7-9 to TRBJ2-1; 15 nucleotides align to TRBD2. Trimming at V came to 3 bases and at J to 1 base, leaving 7 bases not matched to a gene. CDR3 length: 19 residues. In germline, CDR1 is SEHNR, CDR2 FQNEAQ (reference sequence). CDR3 DNA sequence: TGTGCCAGCAGCTTGGGGGGGACTAGCGGGAGGAAGTCCTACAATGAGCAGTTCTTC. Translation: CASSLGGTSGRKSYNEQFF.

The chain couples TRBV15 to TRBJ1-1; D perhaps matches TRBD1 (5 bases). With 2 bases removed from V and 2 bases from J, the gap between germline ends came to 12 bases. The germline V gene encodes CDR1 LNHNV and CDR2 YYDKDF (reference sequence). The CDR3 is 15 residues long. The CDR3 is CATSRPDRRNTEAFF. The CDR3 region has the DNA TGTGCCACCAGCAGACCAGACAGACGAAACACTGAAGCTTTCTTT. The full variable domain, with the rest looked up from reference TRBV15 and TRBJ1-1, is DAMVIQNPRYQVTQFGKPVTLSCSQTLNHNVMYWYQQKSSQAPKLLFHYYDKDFNNEADTPDNFQSRRPNTSFCFLDIRSPGLGDTAMYLCATSRPDRRNTEAFFGQGTRLTVV.

V and J are TRBV7-3 and TRBJ2-3; possible D gene TRBD2, 6 bases. Trimming took 5 bases from V and 6 from J, leaving 15 bases between them. From germline, CDR1 is SGHTA and CDR2 FQGTGA. The CDR3 has 14 residues. The CDR3 region is CASSRRGGPDTQYF. CDR3 DNA sequence: TGTGCCAGCAGCAGAAGGGGAGGCCCCGATACGCAGTATTTT.

This rearrangement joins TRBV28 to TRBJ2-4; D remains unclear. With 7 bases removed from V and 0 bases from J, the gap between germline ends came to 10 bases. This CDR3 contains 14 residues. In germline, CDR1 is MDHEN, CDR2 SYDVKM. CDR3 region: CASTRPEAKNIQYF. The CDR3 nucleotides are TGTGCCAGCACTAGACCCGAAGCCAAAAACATTCAGTACTTC.

The chain's CDR3 is CASSQGGNTEAFF. The CDR3 nucleotides are TGTGCCAGCTCCCAGGGGGGGAACACTGAAGCTTTCTTT. The rearrangement uses TRBV18 and TRBJ1-1, with 7 bases identical to TRBD1. The CDR3 is made up of 13 amino acids. Looked up from germline, CDR1 is KGHSH and CDR2 is LQKENI. V dropped 6 bases and J dropped 1; count of bases not matched to a gene: 2.